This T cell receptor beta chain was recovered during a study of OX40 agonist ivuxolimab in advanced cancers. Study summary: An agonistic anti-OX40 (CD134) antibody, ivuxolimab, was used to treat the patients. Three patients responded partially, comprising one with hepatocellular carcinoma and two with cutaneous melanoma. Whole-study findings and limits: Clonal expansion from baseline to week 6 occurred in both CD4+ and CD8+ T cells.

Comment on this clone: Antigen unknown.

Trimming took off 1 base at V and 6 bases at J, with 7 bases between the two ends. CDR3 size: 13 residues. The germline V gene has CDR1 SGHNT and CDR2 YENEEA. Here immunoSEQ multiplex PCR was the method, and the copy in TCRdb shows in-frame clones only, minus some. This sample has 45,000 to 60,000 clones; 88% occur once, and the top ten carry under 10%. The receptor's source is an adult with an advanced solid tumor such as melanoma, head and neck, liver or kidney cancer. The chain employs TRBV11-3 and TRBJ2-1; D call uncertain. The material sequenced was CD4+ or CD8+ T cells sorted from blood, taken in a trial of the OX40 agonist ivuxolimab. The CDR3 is CASSLGSTNEQFF. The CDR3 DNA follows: TGTGCCAGCAGCTTAGGGTCGACCAATGAGCAGTTCTTC.